One sample yielded the 20 T cell receptor beta chains listed below, sequenced in a study of T cell changes during pregnancy in multiple sclerosis. Generated by immunoSEQ multiplex PCR, the TCRdb table keeps only in-frame clones and is missing some. This table has some 100,000 clones, around 93% appearing once. The sequencing here drew on peripheral blood, taken before pregnancy. These TCRs come from a female donor with multiple sclerosis, enrolled in a pregnancy study.

The V call is TRBV11-2, the J call TRBJ2-2; weak D call: TRBD1 (6 bases). This CDR3 is 16 amino acids long. The germline V and J ends were trimmed by 1 base and 1 base, with 10 bases remaining between them. Germline V lookup: CDR1 SGHAT, CDR2 FQNNGV. The CDR3 protein is CASSLVSGENTGELFF. As DNA, the CDR3 is TGTGCCAGCAGCTTAGTTTCAGGGGAGAACACCGGGGAGCTGTTTTTT.

This chain joins TRBV19 and TRBJ2-7; 7 bases align to TRBD1. This CDR3 is 13 amino acids long. After removal of 4 bases from V and 6 bases from J, the junction contained 6 bases not matched to a gene. Germline V gives CDR1 LNHDA, CDR2 SQIVND (reference sequence). The CDR3 DNA follows: TGTGCCAGTAGTAGACTACAGGGGCCCGAGCAGTACTTC. It encodes CASSRLQGPEQYF.

The genes are TRBV2 and TRBJ1-5; a weak D match, TRBD1 (6 bases). Trimming removed 3 bases from V and 9 bases from J, with 21 bases in between. The germline CDR1 and CDR2 sequences are SNHLY and FYNNEI. The CDR3 covers 16 residues. DNA of the CDR3: TGTGCCAGCAGTGACGTTACCCCGGGACACGAGCGGCCCCAGCATTTT. Translating it yields CASSDVTPGHERPQHF.

The chain has TRBV20-1 and TRBJ2-1; D perhaps matches TRBD1 (5 bases). The CDR3 is made up of 11 amino acids. V shed 7 bases and J shed 10 bases, with 14 bases lying between them. Germline V lookup: CDR1 DFQATT, CDR2 SNEGSKA (reference sequence). The CDR3 nucleotides are TGCAGTGGGGGCGGTGAGAGGGAGCAGTTCTTC. It translates to CSGGGEREQFF.

The V call is TRBV27, the J call TRBJ2-7, with 7 bases fitting TRBD2. Looked up from germline, CDR1 is MNHEY and CDR2 is SMNVEV (reference sequence). The CDR3 is 14 residues long. J was trimmed by 1 base and V by 3 bases; bases with no gene match: 3. CDR3 region: CASSLQGGSYEQYF. CDR3 DNA sequence: TGTGCCAGCAGTTTGCAGGGAGGGTCCTACGAGCAGTACTTC.

V and J are TRBV29-1 and TRBJ1-2, with D unresolved. Germline-derived CDR1 and CDR2 are SQVTM and ANQGSEA. The CDR3 has 13 amino acids. Deletions cut 3 bases from V and 1 base from J, with 9 bases between. DNA of the CDR3: TGCAGCGTTGATACAGTGAATAACTATGGCTACACCTTC. This codes for CSVDTVNNYGYTF.

The chain combines TRBV28 with TRBJ2-7, with D unresolved. The CDR3 is made up of 14 amino acids. Trimming cost V 2 bases and J 6 bases, with 14 bases left between them. Germline lookup yields CDR1 MDHEN and CDR2 SYDVKM. The CDR3 coding sequence is TGTGCCAGCAGTTTAAGAGGTAACTTCATCGAGCAGTACTTC. Translated: CASSLRGNFIEQYF.

The chain is built from TRBV9 and TRBJ2-2; 8 nucleotides align to TRBD1. The CDR3 is 14 amino acids. With V trimmed by 4 bases and J by 6 bases, 5 bases remained unmatched. CDR1 and CDR2 from the germline V gene are SGDLS and YYNGEE. The CDR3 nucleotides are TGTGCCAGCAGCCAGGGACAGGTTCCCGGGGAGCTGTTTTTT. Translated, it gives CASSQGQVPGELFF.

The rearrangement uses TRBV5-1 and TRBJ2-7; TRBD1 matches 8 bases. This CDR3 is built from 14 residues. Losses at the gene ends were 4 bases for V and 3 bases for J; bases not matched to a gene: 6. Looked up from germline, CDR1 is SGHRS and CDR2 is YFSETQ. The DNA for the CDR3 is TGCGCCAGCAGCCCAGGGACAGGAAGCTACGAGCAGTACTTC. Translated: CASSPGTGSYEQYF.

This clone came up once. V is TRBV29-1 and J is TRBJ1-1; no firm D call. The CDR3 runs to 13 residues. V lost 2 bases, J lost 4 bases, and 11 bases lay in between. The germline CDR1 and CDR2 sequences are SQVTM and ANQGSEA. The CDR3 loop reads CSVEWYGVTEAFF. In nucleotides, the CDR3 is TGCAGCGTTGAATGGTACGGGGTCACTGAAGCTTTCTTT.

J is TRBJ2-7 and V is TRBV15; 7 bases map to TRBD1. The CDR3 consists of 13 residues. Unmatched junction bases numbered 2, after V lost 3 bases and J lost 3 bases. The germline CDR1 and CDR2 sequences are LNHNV and YYDKDF (reference sequence). The CDR3 region is CATSRTGFYEQYF. In DNA, the CDR3 is TGTGCCACCAGCAGGACAGGGTTCTACGAGCAGTACTTC.

The chain is built from TRBV27 and TRBJ1-2; D gene unclear. CDR1 is MNHEY and CDR2 is SMNVEV in the germline V gene (reference sequence). The CDR3 runs 14 residues. V lost 5 bases to trimming and J lost 0 bases, with 10 bases between them. The CDR3 spells CASSPGASNYGYTF. The DNA of the CDR3 is TGTGCCAGCAGTCCGGGAGCCTCTAACTATGGCTACACCTTC.

The V call is TRBV6-1, the J call TRBJ1-2, with no clear D. Germline loops: CDR1 MNHNS, CDR2 SASEGT. The germline V and J ends were trimmed by 2 bases and 7 bases, with 14 bases remaining between them. This CDR3 has 14 amino acids. For the CDR3, the DNA is TGTGCCAGCAGTGAAAGGGCGGGTCTGAGTGGCTACACCTTC. Amino acid sequence: CASSERAGLSGYTF.

The CDR3 sequence: CASSQDASGGQGISYEQYF. Written as DNA, the CDR3 is TGCGCCAGCAGCCAAGATGCATCTGGGGGACAGGGTATCTCCTACGAGCAGTACTTC. The chain combines TRBV4-1 with TRBJ2-7; 9 bases match TRBD1. With 0 bases clipped from V and 0 bases from J, the junction kept 12 bases outside the gene matches. Germline V gene sequence: CDR1 MGHRA, CDR2 YSYEKL. This CDR3 comprises 19 residues.

The chain links TRBV29-1 to TRBJ1-4; 7 bases are a match to TRBD1. V gave up 5 bases and J gave up 8 bases; unmatched junction bases: 11. Germline CDR1 and CDR2: SQVTM and ANQGSEA. There are 14 residues in the CDR3. The CDR3 DNA follows: TGCAGCGTTTCCAGACAGGGTTCGAGCGAAAAACTGTTTTTT. Encoded protein: CSVSRQGSSEKLFF.

The gene calls are TRBV5-4 and TRBJ1-4, with 12 bases fitting TRBD1. Losses at the gene ends were 4 bases for V and 2 bases for J; bases not matched to a gene: 3. The CDR3 is made up of 16 amino acids. The germline V gene encodes CDR1 SGHNT and CDR2 YYREEE (reference sequence). The CDR3, as DNA: TGTGCCAGCAGCCCGGGGACAGGGGGCACTAATGAAAAACTGTTTTTT. It specifies CASSPGTGGTNEKLFF.

This chain links TRBV27 with TRBJ2-7; 12 bases line up with TRBD2. CDR3 length equals 16 residues. Trimming took 5 bases from V and 1 from J; bases not matched to a gene: 6. Germline-derived CDR1 and CDR2 are MNHEY and SMNVEV (reference sequence). The CDR3, as DNA: TGTGCCAGCAGTACGTCTAGCGGGAGGGTATCCTACGAGCAGTACTTC. Translated, it gives CASSTSSGRVSYEQYF.

The chain has TRBV14 and TRBJ2-7, with D hard to call. The CDR3 has 13 amino acids. V lost 1 base and J lost 2, with 6 bases in between. In germline, CDR1 is SGHDN, CDR2 FVKESK. This chain's CDR3 is CASSQVHPYEQYF. CDR3 bases: TGTGCCAGCAGCCAAGTACATCCCTACGAGCAGTACTTC.

This clone was seen once. V usage is TRBV6-6 and J usage is TRBJ2-3; D might be TRBD2 (6 bases). The CDR3 is 15 residues long. CDR1 is MNHNY and CDR2 is SVGAGI in the germline V gene (reference sequence). Trimming left V 6 bases short and J 1 base short, with 14 bases between. CDR3 in amino acids: CASRKEGHRTDTQYF. DNA for the CDR3: TGTGCCAGCAGGAAGGAGGGTCATCGCACAGATACGCAGTATTTT.

The gene calls are TRBV19 and TRBJ2-4, with 11 bases fitting TRBD2. Germline CDR1 reads LNHDA; CDR2 reads SQIVND (reference sequence). CDR3 length: 15 amino acids. Trimming at V came to 1 base and at J to 6 bases, leaving 2 bases not matched to a gene. This CDR3 is CASSIVAGGLNIQYF. DNA of the CDR3: TGTGCCAGTAGTATAGTAGCGGGGGGGTTAAACATTCAGTACTTC. Drawing the rest from reference TRBV19 and TRBJ2-4, the complete variable domain is DGGITQSPKYLFRKEGQNVTLSCEQNLNHDAMYWYRQDPGQGLRLIYYSQIVNDFQKGDIAEGYSVSREKKESFPLTVTSAQKNPTAFYLCASSIVAGGLNIQYFGAGTRLSVL.